This TCR beta chain was captured by sequencing in a study of T cell responses to AZD1222 COVID-19 vaccine. Study results and caveats: Baseline serostatus was positive in only a handful of AZD1222 recipients.

Details on this clone: Its cognate antigen is unknown.

Sequencing was performed with immunoSEQ multiplex PCR; in TCRdb, only in-frame clones are kept and a portion is missing. The sample includes some 88,000 clones, 90% of them seen just once. CDR3 size: 15 residues. The V and J ends lost 1 base and 2 bases respectively, with 11 bases between them. CDR1 and CDR2 (germline): LGHDT, YNNKEL (reference sequence). The chain employs TRBV3-1 (or the pseudogene TRBV3-2) and TRBJ1-2; the D is unclear. This TCR was sampled from an adult who received the AZD1222 COVID-19 vaccine. The specimen comprised peripheral blood, sampled 28 days after the second AZD1222 dose. CDR3 protein: CASSQGLERNYGYTF. The CDR3 DNA reads as TGTGCCAGCAGCCAAGGGTTAGAACGGAACTATGGCTACACCTTC.